The clone carrying this TCR beta chain was picked up a small number of times. The antigen is unknown. The data were obtained in a study of early T cells in non-severe SARS-CoV-2 infection. Looking at the study overall: The authors sequenced bulk RNA from unsorted whole blood, leaving chains unpaired.

Germline lookup yields CDR1 MDHEN and CDR2 SYDVKM. The CDR3 has 15 amino acids. V dropped 7 bases and J dropped 1 base, with 16 bases sitting between them. Individual cDNA molecules were tagged with unique molecular identifiers. TCRdb reprocessed the 5' RACE reads with MiXCR, giving one entry per CDR3 protein. In the table there are approximately 39,000 distinct CDR3 sequences, 6.8% of which are singletons. Regarding the study as a whole: Matching against VDJdb likely underestimated virus-specific expansions, favoring anti-spike CD8.

Here the sequenced sample was whole blood, taken at baseline. The clonotype originates from an adult who was a healthcare worker with PCR-confirmed SARS-CoV-2 infection or an uninfected control (not recorded which). The chain joins TRBV28 to TRBJ1-1, with a possible D match to TRBD1 (5 bases). CDR3 bases: TGTGCCAGCAATTTGTACAGGTTCCCGAACACTGAAGCTTTCTTT. Residues: CASNLYRFPNTEAFF. Full variable domain (missing parts from reference TRBV28 and TRBJ1-1): DVKVTQSSRYLVKRTGEKVFLECVQDMDHENMFWYRQDPGLGLRLIYFSYDVKMKEKGDIPEGYSVSREKKERFSLILESASTNQTSMYLCASNLYRFPNTEAFFGQGTRLTVV.